The rows below give T cell receptor beta chains drawn from one sample of a study of blood T cell repertoires in COVID-19. Sequencing used immunoSEQ multiplex PCR; TCRdb keeps in-frame clones, though not all of them. In the table there are 150,000 to 200,000 clones, 88% of which are singletons. The material sequenced was PBMCs or T cells enriched from blood (not recorded which). These receptors all stem from a woman in her late teens or twenties who had recovered from COVID-19. CDR3s include the opening cysteine and the closing phenylalanine or tryptophan. The order of the fields is V gene, J gene, D gene, clone size, CDR3 protein, CDR3 DNA. D genes are given only for firm matches. The size of a clone is reported for some rows only, either as once, few or many, or as a class for expanded clones.

v_gene: TRBV11-2
j_gene: TRBJ2-5
d_gene: NA
abundance: NA
CDR3aa: CASEGGAQETQYF
CDR3nt: TGTGCCAGCGAGGGGGGGGCACAAGAGACCCAGTACTTC

v_gene: TRBV19
j_gene: TRBJ1-5
d_gene: TRBD1
abundance: NA
CDR3aa: CASSTRGQGGYQPQHF
CDR3nt: TGTGCCAGTAGTACGAGGGGACAGGGAGGGTATCAGCCCCAGCATTTT

v_gene: TRBV14
j_gene: TRBJ2-7
d_gene: TRBD2
abundance: NA
CDR3aa: CASSQDRSGFYEQYF
CDR3nt: TGTGCCAGCAGCCAAGATCGTAGCGGGTTTTACGAGCAGTACTTC

v_gene: TRBV30
j_gene: TRBJ2-1
d_gene: NA
abundance: NA
CDR3aa: CAWSETELKQFF
CDR3nt: TGTGCCTGGAGTGAGACGGAGCTAAAGCAGTTCTTC

v_gene: TRBV10-3
j_gene: TRBJ2-1
d_gene: NA
abundance: once
CDR3aa: CAISESSGKGNEQFF
CDR3nt: TGTGCCATCAGTGAGTCCTCGGGGAAGGGCAATGAGCAGTTCTTC

v_gene: TRBV5-1
j_gene: TRBJ2-2
d_gene: NA
abundance: NA
CDR3aa: CASSLIGAGELFF
CDR3nt: TGCGCCAGCAGCTTGATAGGGGCCGGGGAGCTGTTTTTT

v_gene: TRBV11-2
j_gene: TRBJ2-7
d_gene: TRBD2
abundance: NA
CDR3aa: CASSWTSGGVYEQYF
CDR3nt: TGTGCCAGCAGCTGGACTAGCGGGGGGGTGTACGAGCAGTACTTC

v_gene: TRBV18
j_gene: TRBJ2-3
d_gene: NA
abundance: NA
CDR3aa: CASSPDGGDSTDTQYF
CDR3nt: TGTGCCAGCTCACCTGACGGGGGAGACAGCACAGATACGCAGTATTTT

v_gene: TRBV30
j_gene: TRBJ1-6
d_gene: TRBD1
abundance: NA
CDR3aa: CAWRSDRSSYNSPLHF
CDR3nt: TGTGCCTGGCGATCGGACAGGAGCTCCTATAATTCACCCCTCCACTTT

v_gene: TRBV19
j_gene: TRBJ2-3
d_gene: TRBD2
abundance: NA
CDR3aa: CASSMGTSGGALDTQYF
CDR3nt: TGTGCCAGTAGTATGGGGACTAGCGGGGGGGCCTTAGATACGCAGTATTTT

v_gene: TRBV19
j_gene: TRBJ1-6
d_gene: NA
abundance: NA
CDR3aa: CASRRGLDNSPLHF
CDR3nt: TGTGCCAGTAGGAGGGGGTTAGATAATTCACCCCTCCACTTT

v_gene: TRBV7-9
j_gene: TRBJ2-5
d_gene: TRBD2
abundance: NA
CDR3aa: CASSSTSGGPVTQYF
CDR3nt: TGTGCCAGCAGCTCGACTAGCGGGGGGCCCGTGACCCAGTACTTC

v_gene: TRBV11-1
j_gene: TRBJ2-3
d_gene: NA
abundance: NA
CDR3aa: CASSFAGALTDTQYF
CDR3nt: TGTGCCAGCAGCTTTGCAGGGGCGCTCACAGATACGCAGTATTTT

v_gene: TRBV19
j_gene: TRBJ2-6
d_gene: NA
abundance: NA
CDR3aa: CASNREPGANVLTF
CDR3nt: TGTGCCAGTAACCGGGAGCCTGGGGCCAACGTCCTGACTTTC

v_gene: TRBV5-1
j_gene: TRBJ1-2
d_gene: TRBD1
abundance: NA
CDR3aa: CAGNGTGLVGYTF
CDR3nt: TGCGCCGGAAACGGGACAGGGTTGGTCGGCTACACCTTC

v_gene: TRBV4-2
j_gene: TRBJ1-1
d_gene: TRBD1
abundance: NA
CDR3aa: CASSQAVAGQLNTEAFF
CDR3nt: TGTGCCAGCAGCCAAGCAGTAGCGGGACAGCTAAACACTGAAGCTTTCTTT

v_gene: TRBV19
j_gene: TRBJ1-1
d_gene: TRBD1
abundance: NA
CDR3aa: CASSIGTGGTEAFF
CDR3nt: TGTGCCAGTAGTATAGGGACAGGGGGCACTGAAGCTTTCTTT

v_gene: TRBV28
j_gene: TRBJ2-2
d_gene: TRBD2
abundance: NA
CDR3aa: CASSTEREGTGELFF
CDR3nt: TGTGCCAGCAGTACCGAGCGGGAAGGCACCGGGGAGCTGTTTTTT

v_gene: TRBV27
j_gene: TRBJ2-2
d_gene: NA
abundance: once
CDR3aa: CASSLTRTGELFF
CDR3nt: TGTGCCAGCAGTTTAACCAGGACCGGGGAGCTGTTTTTT

v_gene: TRBV13
j_gene: TRBJ2-5
d_gene: NA
abundance: once
CDR3aa: CASSLGSETQYF
CDR3nt: TGTGCCAGCAGCTTGGGCTCGGAGACCCAGTACTTC

v_gene: TRBV28
j_gene: TRBJ1-3
d_gene: NA
abundance: NA
CDR3aa: CASSLSPDSRVGNTIYF
CDR3nt: TGTGCCAGCAGTTTATCCCCCGACAGTAGGGTGGGAAACACCATATATTTT

v_gene: TRBV5-1
j_gene: TRBJ1-5
d_gene: NA
abundance: once
CDR3aa: CASSWGVGRNQPQHF
CDR3nt: TGCGCCAGCAGCTGGGGGGTCGGGAGAAATCAGCCCCAGCATTTT

v_gene: TRBV14
j_gene: TRBJ2-1
d_gene: TRBD2
abundance: NA
CDR3aa: CASSRAGGTYNEQFF
CDR3nt: TGTGCCAGCAGCCGGGCCGGGGGGACCTACAATGAGCAGTTCTTC

v_gene: TRBV6-5
j_gene: TRBJ1-4
d_gene: NA
abundance: NA
CDR3aa: CASSSGGDANEKLFF
CDR3nt: TGTGCCAGCAGTTCCGGCGGGGATGCTAATGAAAAACTGTTTTTT

v_gene: TRBV2
j_gene: TRBJ2-4
d_gene: NA
abundance: NA
CDR3aa: CASSTARLAKNIQYF
CDR3nt: TGTGCCAGCAGTACGGCCAGGTTAGCCAAAAACATTCAGTACTTC

v_gene: TRBV6-4
j_gene: TRBJ2-4
d_gene: TRBD1
abundance: NA
CDR3aa: CAPLPRQGAKAKNIQYF
CDR3nt: TGTGCCCCCCTCCCCAGACAGGGGGCAAAGGCCAAAAACATTCAGTACTTC

v_gene: TRBV10-3
j_gene: TRBJ2-2
d_gene: NA
abundance: NA
CDR3aa: CAISDRVETGELFF
CDR3nt: TGTGCCATCAGTGACAGGGTAGAAACCGGGGAGCTGTTTTTT

v_gene: TRBV18
j_gene: TRBJ2-4
d_gene: NA
abundance: NA
CDR3aa: CASSPGGFGKNIQYF
CDR3nt: TGTGCCAGCTCACCGGGGGGTTTCGGAAAAAACATTCAGTACTTC

v_gene: TRBV20-1
j_gene: TRBJ2-2
d_gene: NA
abundance: NA
CDR3aa: CSVLNTGELFF
CDR3nt: TGCAGTGTTCTGAACACCGGGGAGCTGTTTTTT

v_gene: TRBV4-1
j_gene: TRBJ2-1
d_gene: TRBD2
abundance: NA
CDR3aa: CASRLAGGAYNEQFF
CDR3nt: TGCGCCAGCCGACTAGCGGGAGGAGCCTACAATGAGCAGTTCTTC

v_gene: TRBV3-1/TRBV3-2
j_gene: TRBJ1-4
d_gene: NA
abundance: NA
CDR3aa: CASSPPGGGKLFF
CDR3nt: TGTGCCAGCAGCCCCCCCGGGGGGGGAAAACTGTTTTTT

v_gene: TRBV7-2
j_gene: TRBJ1-6
d_gene: NA
abundance: NA
CDR3aa: CASSPTGITSPLHF
CDR3nt: TGTGCCAGCAGCCCGACAGGAATCACCTCACCCCTCCACTTT

v_gene: TRBV2
j_gene: TRBJ1-4
d_gene: TRBD1
abundance: once
CDR3aa: CASRKVQGVTNEKLFF
CDR3nt: TGTGCCAGCAGGAAGGTACAGGGGGTAACTAATGAAAAACTGTTTTTT

v_gene: TRBV5-4
j_gene: TRBJ2-2
d_gene: TRBD2
abundance: NA
CDR3aa: CASSRKTSGNGELFF
CDR3nt: TGTGCCAGCAGCAGGAAGACTAGCGGGAACGGGGAGCTGTTTTTT

v_gene: TRBV2
j_gene: TRBJ1-2
d_gene: NA
abundance: NA
CDR3aa: CASRAGQLVIDGYTF
CDR3nt: TGTGCCAGCAGGGCTGGACAGTTGGTAATCGACGGCTACACCTTC

v_gene: TRBV28
j_gene: TRBJ2-7
d_gene: TRBD1
abundance: NA
CDR3aa: CASSTAETGFREQYF
CDR3nt: TGTGCCAGCTCCACCGCGGAGACAGGGTTTAGAGAGCAGTACTTC

v_gene: TRBV10-1
j_gene: TRBJ1-3
d_gene: NA
abundance: NA
CDR3aa: CASREGDTIYF
CDR3nt: TGCGCCAGCAGAGAAGGAGACACCATATATTTT

v_gene: TRBV10-3
j_gene: TRBJ1-2
d_gene: NA
abundance: NA
CDR3aa: CAISVQGKYGYTF
CDR3nt: TGTGCCATCAGTGTACAGGGAAAGTATGGCTACACCTTC

v_gene: TRBV6-2/TRBV6-3
j_gene: TRBJ2-7
d_gene: NA
abundance: many
CDR3aa: CASSSASSYEQYF
CDR3nt: TGTGCCAGCAGTTCCGCGAGCTCCTACGAGCAGTACTTC

v_gene: TRBV6-5
j_gene: TRBJ2-7
d_gene: NA
abundance: NA
CDR3aa: CASSYGLSSYEQYF
CDR3nt: TGTGCCAGCAGCTACGGTCTAAGCTCCTACGAGCAGTACTTC

v_gene: TRBV25-1
j_gene: TRBJ2-1
d_gene: TRBD2
abundance: NA
CDR3aa: CASSADSGGGVNEQFF
CDR3nt: TGTGCCAGCAGTGCAGATAGCGGGGGTGGGGTAAATGAGCAGTTCTTC

v_gene: TRBV2
j_gene: TRBJ1-5
d_gene: NA
abundance: NA
CDR3aa: CASRRDFGSNQPQHF
CDR3nt: TGTGCCAGCAGGAGGGACTTTGGGAGCAATCAGCCCCAGCATTTT